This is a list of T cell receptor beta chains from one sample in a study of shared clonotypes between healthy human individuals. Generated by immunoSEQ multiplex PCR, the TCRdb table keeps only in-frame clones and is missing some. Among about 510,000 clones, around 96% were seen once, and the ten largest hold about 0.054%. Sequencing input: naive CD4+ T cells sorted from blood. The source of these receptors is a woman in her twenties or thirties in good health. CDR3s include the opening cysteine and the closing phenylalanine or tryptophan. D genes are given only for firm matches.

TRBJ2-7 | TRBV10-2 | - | CASSEGWPTASYEQYF | TGCGCCAGCAGTGAGGGTTGGCCGACCGCCTCCTACGAGCAGTACTTC
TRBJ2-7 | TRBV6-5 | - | CASSYSSQGYEQYF | TGTGCCAGCAGTTACTCGAGTCAGGGCTACGAGCAGTACTTC
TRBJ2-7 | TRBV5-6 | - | CASSLGSSYEQYF | TGTGCCAGCAGCTTGGGCAGCTCCTACGAGCAGTACTTC
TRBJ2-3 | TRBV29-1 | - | CSGWAYSSQNTQYF | TGCAGCGGTTGGGCCTACTCATCTCAAAATACGCAGTATTTT
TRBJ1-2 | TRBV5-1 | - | CASKGGRGDYGYTF | TGCGCCAGCAAGGGTGGCAGGGGAGACTATGGCTACACCTTC
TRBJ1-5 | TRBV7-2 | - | CASSLEASSQPQHF | TGTGCCAGCAGCTTGGAAGCAAGCAGTCAGCCCCAGCATTTT
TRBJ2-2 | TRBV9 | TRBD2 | CASSGYRGGFTGELFF | TGTGCCAGCAGCGGTTACCGGGGGGGCTTCACCGGGGAGCTGTTTTTT
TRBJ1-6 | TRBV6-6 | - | CASTSSPNSPLHF | TGTGCCAGCACAAGTTCCCCGAATTCACCCCTCCACTTT
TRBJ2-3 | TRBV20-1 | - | CSAIYGDTQYF | TGCAGTGCTATATACGGAGATACGCAGTATTTT
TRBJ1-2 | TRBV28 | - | CASSLRGVYGYTF | TGTGCCAGCAGTTTGAGGGGGGTCTATGGCTACACCTTC
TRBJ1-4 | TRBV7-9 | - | CASKGKGPNEKLFF | TGTGCCAGCAAAGGGAAGGGCCCTAATGAAAAACTGTTTTTT
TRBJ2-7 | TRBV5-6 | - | CASSRGGGSYEQYF | TGTGCCAGCAGCCGGGGTGGAGGCTCCTACGAGCAGTACTTC